One sample yielded the 22 T cell receptor beta chains listed below, sequenced in a study of PD-1 blockade in classical Hodgkin lymphoma. Sequenced by immunoSEQ multiplex PCR; TCRdb stores in-frame clones only, minus some. This sample has about 7,700 clones, with 75% to 90% found just once. Relapse after autologous stem cell transplantation occurred in every patient, and brentuximab vedotin exposure varied. Magnetic negative selection was used to purify CD4+ T cells from thawed PBMCs. The input for sequencing was CD4+ T cells from blood, taken at baseline. These receptor sequences come from a human donor with classical Hodgkin lymphoma.

This clone was recorded once. Here the CDR3 DNA reads TGTGCCAGCAGCCCCCGAGGGGCCCCGGGGACCGGGGAGCTGTTTTTT. It is translated as CASSPRGAPGTGELFF. The rearrangement joins TRBV9 to TRBJ2-2; D tentatively reads TRBD1 or TRBD2 (5 bases each). From germline, CDR1 is SGDLS and CDR2 YYNGEE. The CDR3 has 16 residues. Trimming removed 4 bases from V and 5 bases from J, with 18 bases in between. Full variable domain (rest looked up from reference TRBV9 and TRBJ2-2): DSGVTQTPKHLITATGQRVTLRCSPRSGDLSVYWYQQSLDQGLQFLIQYYNGEERAKGNILERFSAQQFPDLHSELNLSSLELGDSALYFCASSPRGAPGTGELFFGEGSRLTVL.

The chain joins TRBV10-3 to TRBJ2-2; 7 bases map to TRBD1. Germline CDR1 and CDR2: ENHRY and SYGVKD. This CDR3 has 12 residues. J lost 4 bases, V lost 10 bases, and 3 bases had no gene match. CDR3 nucleotides: TGTGCCACGACAGGGAGCACCGGGGAGCTGTTTTTT. This gives the protein CATTGSTGELFF.

The chain couples TRBV6-5 to TRBJ2-5; unclear D gene. The CDR3 length is 13 residues. Trimming took off 5 bases at V and 2 bases at J, with 9 bases between the two ends. Germline V gene data show CDR1 as MNHEY and CDR2 as SVGAGI. In DNA, the CDR3 is TGTGCCAGCAGTCGCGGACCACAAGAGACCCAGTACTTC. This encodes CASSRGPQETQYF.

This chain's CDR3 is CASSPIDRGLETQYF. CDR3 DNA: TGTGCCAGCAGCCCAATTGACAGGGGGCTGGAGACCCAGTACTTC. This chain connects TRBV2 to TRBJ2-5; 10 bases are shared with TRBD1. The V and J ends lost 6 bases and 5 bases, in that order; junction bases with no gene match: 9. This CDR3 region has 15 residues. Germline-derived CDR1 and CDR2 are SNHLY and FYNNEI.

The chain employs TRBV6-1 and TRBJ2-7; TRBD1 matches at 7 bases. This CDR3 spans 15 amino acids. Per germline, CDR1 MNHNS and CDR2 SASEGT. After removal of 7 bases from V and 0 bases from J, the junction contained 9 bases not matched to a gene. The chain's CDR3 is CASTEDRDLSYEQYF. In nucleotides, the CDR3 is TGTGCCAGCACCGAAGACAGGGACCTCTCCTACGAGCAGTACTTC.

The chain has TRBV9 and TRBJ1-2; no clear D gene. The CDR3 is 16 amino acids. Germline loops: CDR1 SGDLS, CDR2 YYNGEE. The V end was cut by 0 bases, the J end by 3 bases, with 15 bases between. The CDR3 nucleotides read TGTGCCAGCAGCGTAGAGGGTTCGGACGGCTACTATGGCTACACCTTC. This encodes CASSVEGSDGYYGYTF.

The genes are TRBV5-4 and TRBJ2-5, with 8 positions matching TRBD2. In germline, CDR1 is SGHNT, CDR2 YYREEE (reference sequence). V lost 5 bases, J lost 9 bases, and 6 bases stayed unmatched. The CDR3 is 12 amino acids. DNA for the CDR3: TGTGCCAGCAGAATTTCCGGGGGGGCCCAGTACTTC. Translating it yields CASRISGGAQYF.

This clone was found once. The J gene is TRBJ2-7, the V gene TRBV7-8; 9 bases map to TRBD1. J lost 4 bases, V lost 4 bases, and 5 bases had no gene match. This CDR3 spans 14 amino acids. Germline lookup yields CDR1 SGHVS and CDR2 FQNEAQ. The CDR3: CASSSGQGIYEQYF. For the CDR3, the DNA is TGTGCCAGCAGCTCGGGACAGGGAATTTACGAGCAGTACTTC. Combining the CDR3 with reference TRBV7-8 and TRBJ2-7 gives the whole variable domain GAGVSQSPRYKVAKRGQDVALRCDPISGHVSLFWYQQALGQGPEFLTYFQNEAQLDKSGLPSDRFFAERPEGSVSTLKIQRTQQEDSAVYLCASSSGQGIYEQYFGPGTRLTVT.

This chain links TRBV6-6 with TRBJ1-6, with TRBD1 matching over 7 bases. Germline CDR1 reads MNHNY; CDR2 reads SVGAGI (reference sequence). CDR3 length equals 15 residues. The trim removed 6 bases at V and 2 bases at J, leaving 4 bases unmatched. CDR3 residues: CASRHDRAYNSPLHF. In nucleotides, the CDR3 is TGTGCCAGCAGACACGACAGGGCCTATAATTCACCCCTCCACTTT.

The DNA of the CDR3 is TGTGCCAGTAGTATCTCCCCGGGACTCCCTGAGCAGTTCTTC. Translating it yields CASSISPGLPEQFF. The rearrangement links TRBV19 to TRBJ2-1; maybe TRBD2 (6 bases). This CDR3 comprises 14 residues. Germline lookup yields CDR1 LNHDA and CDR2 SQIVND (reference sequence). The V gene lost 3 bases and the J gene lost 9 bases, with 15 bases spanning the gap.

The rearrangement links TRBV5-1 to TRBJ2-7; 11 nucleotides match TRBD1. The V gene end was trimmed by 7 bases and the J gene end by 7 bases; junction bases not matched to a gene: 10. Per the germline V gene, CDR1 is SGHRS and CDR2 is YFSETQ. The CDR3 sequence is 14 residues long. The CDR3 loop is CASWQGTGGREQYF. CDR3 nucleotides: TGCGCCAGCTGGCAGGGGACAGGGGGTAGGGAGCAGTACTTC. The complete variable domain, with remaining parts taken from reference TRBV5-1 and TRBJ2-7, reads KAGVTQTPRYLIKTRGQQVTLSCSPISGHRSVSWYQQTPGQGLQFLFEYFSETQRNKGNFPGRFSGRQFSNSRSEMNVSTLELGDSALYLCASWQGTGGREQYFGPGTRLTVT.

V usage is TRBV2 and J usage is TRBJ2-5, with D perhaps matching TRBD2 (7 bases). Germline CDR1 reads SNHLY; CDR2 reads FYNNEI. This CDR3 contains 16 residues. The V and J ends lost 3 bases and 7 bases respectively, with 21 bases between them. CDR3 DNA: TGTGCCAGCAGTGAGAGAGTGGCGGGGGCTGACCGGACCCAGTACTTC. It translates to CASSERVAGADRTQYF.

This chain links TRBV7-3 with TRBJ2-5, with D possibly TRBD2 on 6 matching bases. The length of the CDR3 is 14 residues. V lost 5 bases, J lost 5 bases, and 15 bases lay in between. CDR1 is SGHTA, CDR2 FQGTGA, per germline. The CDR3 DNA sequence: TGTGCCAGCAGCCGCTGGGGCGGGACGGAGACCCAGTACTTC. This encodes CASSRWGGTETQYF. Drawing the rest from reference TRBV7-3 and TRBJ2-5, the complete variable domain is GAGVSQTPSNKVTEKGKYVELRCDPISGHTALYWYRQSLGQGPEFLIYFQGTGAADDSGLPNDRFFAVRPEGSVSTLKIQRTERGDSAVYLCASSRWGGTETQYFGPGTRLLVL.

This rearrangement joins TRBV14 to TRBJ2-2; no firm D call. The CDR3 runs to 14 residues. Germline-derived CDR1 and CDR2 are SGHDN and FVKESK. V was pared by 2 bases and J by 2 bases, with 6 bases between. As DNA, the CDR3 is TGTGCCAGCAGCCAATATCTAAACACCGGGGAGCTGTTTTTT. Amino acids: CASSQYLNTGELFF.

The chain employs TRBV7-3 and TRBJ2-1, with D maybe TRBD1 (6 bases). This CDR3 has 15 residues. Per germline, CDR1 SGHTA and CDR2 FQGTGA. V lost 2 bases to trimming and J lost 3 bases, with 11 bases between them. The CDR3 DNA follows: TGTGCCAGCAGCTTAGGGACACCGAACTACAATGAGCAGTTCTTC. Translating it yields CASSLGTPNYNEQFF.

In this sample, this clone turned up a few times. The chain joins TRBV28 to TRBJ1-5, with D maybe TRBD1 (6 bases). With 2 bases removed from V and 4 bases from J, the gap between germline ends came to 9 bases. Germline CDR1 MDHEN, CDR2 SYDVKM. The CDR3 is 14 residues long. The CDR3 DNA reads TGTGCCAGCAGTTTAGTAAGGGGGAATCAGCCCCAGCATTTT. Protein sequence: CASSLVRGNQPQHF. The full variable domain, completed using reference TRBV28 and TRBJ1-5, is DVKVTQSSRYLVKRTGEKVFLECVQDMDHENMFWYRQDPGLGLRLIYFSYDVKMKEKGDIPEGYSVSREKKERFSLILESASTNQTSMYLCASSLVRGNQPQHFGDGTRLSIL.

This chain joins TRBV5-8 and TRBJ1-5; a possible D gene is TRBD1 (5 bases). Trimming pared 4 bases from V and 5 bases from J, leaving 13 bases between. CDR3 length equals 14 residues. Germline V gene sequence: CDR1 SGHTS, CDR2 YDEGEE. CDR3 nucleotide sequence: TGTGCCAGCAGCCCCCAAACGGGGGATCAGCCCCAGCATTTT. Translated: CASSPQTGDQPQHF.

This sequence joins TRBV5-5 and TRBJ2-5; no firm D call. This CDR3 comprises 13 residues. V gave up 1 base and J gave up 5 bases, with 9 bases separating them. Germline assignment: CDR1 SGHKS and CDR2 YYEKEE (reference sequence). The CDR3 DNA follows: TGTGCCAGCAGCTTGATCGGGCCTGAGACCCAGTACTTC. Its protein is CASSLIGPETQYF. Complete variable domain (other parts from reference TRBV5-5 and TRBJ2-5): DAGVTQSPTHLIKTRGQQVTLRCSPISGHKSVSWYQQVLGQGPQFIFQYYEKEERGRGNFPDRFSARQFPNYSSELNVNALLLGDSALYLCASSLIGPETQYFGPGTRLLVL.

The count of this clone is one. This chain uses TRBV21-1 with TRBJ1-3. TRBV21-1 is shown as a pseudogene. CDR3 size: 15 residues. The CDR3 DNA is TGTGCCAGCGGGGAAATTTTTCCGAGGGGAAACACCATATATTTT. It is translated as CASGEIFPRGNTIYF.

The V call is TRBV6-1, the J call TRBJ1-4, with D hard to call. The CDR3 has 16 residues. From germline, CDR1 is MNHNS and CDR2 SASEGT. V was shortened by 2 bases and J by 8 bases, with 18 bases between the two germline ends. The CDR3 DNA is TGTGCCAGCAGTGAATCGTCAGTGGGTTACTACGAAAAACTGTTTTTT. Translating it yields CASSESSVGYYEKLFF.

The chain has TRBV9 and TRBJ2-5; D is unresolved. The CDR3 is 14 residues long. Germline CDR1 SGDLS, CDR2 YYNGEE. V was trimmed by 4 bases and J by 4 bases, leaving 14 bases between them. CDR3 loop: CASSREQRTETQYF. CDR3 in DNA: TGTGCCAGCAGCAGGGAACAGAGGACAGAGACCCAGTACTTC.

The J gene is TRBJ2-4, the V gene TRBV19, with 11 bases aligning to TRBD2. V dropped 3 bases and J dropped 0; count of bases not matched to a gene: 16. The CDR3 loop spans 21 amino acids. Germline CDR1 reads LNHDA; CDR2 reads SQIVND (reference sequence). The CDR3 region is CASSMAHRGGLAGLAKNIQYF. The CDR3 DNA reads as TGTGCCAGTAGTATGGCCCACCGTGGCGGACTAGCGGGTTTAGCCAAAAACATTCAGTACTTC.